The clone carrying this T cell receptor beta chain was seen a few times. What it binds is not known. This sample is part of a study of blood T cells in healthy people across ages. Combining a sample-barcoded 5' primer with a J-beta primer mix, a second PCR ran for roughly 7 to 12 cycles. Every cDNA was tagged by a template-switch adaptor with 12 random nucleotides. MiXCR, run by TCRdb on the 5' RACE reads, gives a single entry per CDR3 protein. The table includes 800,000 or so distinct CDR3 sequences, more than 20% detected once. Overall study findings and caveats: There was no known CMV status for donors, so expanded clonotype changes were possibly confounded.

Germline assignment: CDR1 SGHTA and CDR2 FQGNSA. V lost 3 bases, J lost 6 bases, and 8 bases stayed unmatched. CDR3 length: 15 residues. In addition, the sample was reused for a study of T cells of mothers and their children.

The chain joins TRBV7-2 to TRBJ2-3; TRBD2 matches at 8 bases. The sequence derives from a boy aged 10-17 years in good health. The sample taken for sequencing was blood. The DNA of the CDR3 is TGTGCCAGCAGCTTCGCCGGGGGGGGAGGGGATACGCAGTATTTT. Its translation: CASSFAGGGGDTQYF.